A single sample is the source of the 22 T cell receptor beta chains below, sequenced in a study of patients and donors after allogeneic stem cell transplantation. TCRdb re-derived calls from the RT-PCR reads in MiXCR, one entry per CDR3 protein. The sample includes around 200,000 distinct CDR3 sequences, less than 50% of them seen just once. The sequenced sample was blood, either unsorted or a sorted T cell fraction (not recorded which). These receptors originate from a human donor who was either an allogeneic HSCT recipient or a stem cell or donor lymphocyte infusion donor (not recorded which). It is not recorded whose cells these are; they may come from a transplant donor.

The chain combines TRBV5-1 with TRBJ2-1, with D perhaps matching TRBD2 (5 bases). V lost 0 bases, J lost 9 bases, and 10 bases lay in between. The CDR3 contains 13 residues. Germline CDR1 SGHRS, CDR2 YFSETQ. The CDR3 DNA is TGCGCCAGCAGCTTGGCTGCTGAGGGTGAGCAGTTCTTC. This sequence encodes CASSLAAEGEQFF.

V and J are TRBV3-1 and TRBJ1-2, with unresolved D. The CDR3 consists of 13 residues. V was shortened by 1 base and J by 3 bases, with 6 bases between the two germline ends. From germline, CDR1 is LGHDT and CDR2 YNNKEL (reference sequence). The CDR3 here is CASSQVAYYGYTF. Here the CDR3 DNA reads TGTGCCAGCAGCCAAGTGGCCTACTATGGCTACACCTTC.

The V gene is TRBV15, the J gene TRBJ2-3; 12 bases are a match to TRBD1. V lost 0 bases and J lost 5; bases outside the gene matches: 3. Germline loops: CDR1 LNHNV, CDR2 YYDKDF (reference sequence). The CDR3 extends over 16 amino acids. In DNA, the CDR3 is TGTGCCACCAGCAGAGAGGGGACAGGGGGCGGAGATACGCAGTATTTT. Amino acid sequence: CATSREGTGGGDTQYF.

This clonotype showed up just a few times. The chain joins TRBV13 to TRBJ2-7; TRBD1 is a possible D gene (5 bases). Per germline, CDR1 PRHDT and CDR2 FYEKMQ (reference sequence). The CDR3 runs 14 residues. V was shortened by 2 bases and J by 2 bases, with 10 bases between the two germline ends. Written as DNA, the CDR3 is TGTGCCAGCAGCTTATGGCAGGGTACCTACGAGCAGTACTTC. It codes for CASSLWQGTYEQYF.

This chain links TRBV10-3 with TRBJ2-3, with D possibly being TRBD2 (7 bases). The germline V gene has CDR1 ENHRY and CDR2 SYGVKD. Trimming pared 8 bases from V and 4 bases from J, leaving 13 bases between. This CDR3 contains 13 residues. The CDR3 reads CAIRGGGADTQYF. CDR3 sequence (DNA): TGTGCCATCCGGGGCGGGGGCGCAGATACGCAGTATTTT.

V is TRBV2 and J is TRBJ2-7, with 9 bases identical to TRBD1. V lost 6 bases, J lost 4 bases, and 7 bases stayed unmatched. The CDR3 length is 14 residues. Germline V gene sequence: CDR1 SNHLY, CDR2 FYNNEI. CDR3 amino acids: CASRRGQGPYEQYF. CDR3 nucleotide sequence: TGTGCCAGCAGACGGGGACAGGGACCATACGAGCAGTACTTC.

The V call is TRBV15, the J call TRBJ1-6, with D unresolved. The germline V gene has CDR1 LNHNV and CDR2 YYDKDF (reference sequence). CDR3 size: 12 residues. Trimming cost V 4 bases and J 8 bases, with 6 bases left between them. The CDR3 DNA follows: TGTGCCACCAGCACTGAACATTCACCCCTCCACTTT. As protein: CATSTEHSPLHF.

V usage is TRBV20-1 and J usage is TRBJ1-6; 9 nucleotides match TRBD1. The CDR3 length is 13 residues. The ends lost 6 bases at V and 10 bases at J; junction bases unmatched: 7. CDR1 and CDR2 (germline): DFQATT, SNEGSKA (reference sequence). This chain's CDR3 is CSAGNRGLSPLHF. CDR3 nucleotides: TGCAGTGCCGGAAACAGGGGGCTCTCACCCCTCCACTTT.

The chain is built from TRBV7-9 and TRBJ1-2; 9 bases are a match to TRBD1. Trimming took 6 bases from V and 6 from J; bases not matched to a gene: 5. Germline values: CDR1 SEHNR, CDR2 FQNEAQ (reference sequence). This CDR3 region has 13 residues. CDR3 sequence reads: CASRQGTGNGYTF. The CDR3 bases are TGTGCCAGCAGGCAAGGGACAGGGAATGGCTACACCTTC.

This clonotype has only a few counts. The chain carries TRBV5-1 and TRBJ2-5; D is undetermined. Germline V gene sequence: CDR1 SGHRS, CDR2 YFSETQ. Trimming shortened V by 3 bases and J by 2 bases, and 5 bases separated the two germline ends. The CDR3 consists of 12 residues. CDR3 loop: CASSSVQETQYF. For the CDR3, the DNA is TGCGCCAGCAGCTCGGTACAAGAGACCCAGTACTTC.

J is TRBJ2-3 and V is TRBV10-3, with unresolved D. The CDR3 contains 14 residues. The V gene lost 0 bases and the J gene lost 3 bases, with 7 bases spanning the gap. Germline-derived CDR1 and CDR2 are ENHRY and SYGVKD. The chain's CDR3 is CAISESKGTDTQYF. DNA for the CDR3: TGTGCCATCAGTGAGTCAAAGGGAACAGATACGCAGTATTTT.

J is TRBJ1-1 and V is TRBV10-3; D gene unclear. V lost 8 bases, J lost 1 base, and 11 bases lay in between. Germline CDR1 and CDR2: ENHRY and SYGVKD. The CDR3 has 13 amino acids. The CDR3 DNA reads TGTGCCATCGTGGGAATTCCGAACACTGAAGCTTTCTTT. Translation: CAIVGIPNTEAFF.

This rearrangement joins TRBV7-6 to TRBJ1-1; 11 nucleotides line up with TRBD1. V shed 1 base, J shed 0 bases, and the junction held 1 base outside the gene matches. The CDR3 is 16 amino acids. Looked up from germline, CDR1 is SGHVS and CDR2 is FNYEAQ. CDR3 coding DNA: TGTGCCAGCAGCTTAGGGGACAGGGGGATGAACACTGAAGCTTTCTTT. Its protein product is CASSLGDRGMNTEAFF.

The rearrangement uses TRBV6-2 or TRBV6-3 and TRBJ2-7, with D perhaps matching TRBD1 or TRBD2 (6 bases each). The V and J ends lost 6 bases and 3 bases respectively, with 15 bases between them. Germline CDR1 reads MNHEY; CDR2 reads SVGEGT. This CDR3 comprises 14 residues. CDR3 nucleotide sequence: TGTGCCAGCAGCCTAGAGGGGGGCAACTACGAGCAGTACTTC. This codes for CASSLEGGNYEQYF.

CDR3 nucleotide sequence: TGTGCCAGCTCCGGTTCGTGGCAGGGGAATTTCCACACCTTC. As protein: CASSGSWQGNFHTF. The V gene is TRBV18, the J gene TRBJ1-2, with D perhaps matching TRBD1 (6 bases). The CDR3 sequence is 14 residues long. V lost 6 bases, J lost 12 bases, and 23 bases lay in between. From germline, CDR1 is KGHSH and CDR2 LQKENI. The entire variable domain, with the rest obtained from reference TRBV18 and TRBJ1-2, is as follows: NAGVMQNPRHLVRRRGQEARLRCSPMKGHSHVYWYRQLPEEGLKFMVYLQKENIIDESGMPKERFSAEFPKEGPSILRIQQVVRGDSAAYFCASSGSWQGNFHTFGSGTRLTVV.

This clonotype was detected only a few times. The chain uses TRBV5-1 and TRBJ1-2; D unresolved. Trimming took 0 bases from V and 7 from J, leaving 16 bases between them. Germline CDR1 is SGHRS and CDR2 is YFSETQ. The CDR3 is 15 residues long. The CDR3 sequence is CASSLVLASPRGYTF. For the CDR3, the DNA is TGCGCCAGCAGCTTGGTACTGGCCTCCCCGCGTGGCTACACCTTC.

This clonotype was seen more than once but under ten times. The genes are TRBV7-2 and TRBJ1-5; no firm D call. Germline CDR1 and CDR2: SGHTA and FQGNSA. Trimming removed 5 bases at V and 7 bases at J, with 12 bases between. CDR3 length: 13 amino acids. CDR3 in amino acids: CASSPASTQPQHF. The CDR3 coding sequence is TGTGCCAGCAGCCCTGCTTCGACCCAGCCCCAGCATTTT. Using reference TRBV7-2 and TRBJ1-5 for the parts outside the CDR3, the full variable domain is GAGVSQSPSNKVTEKGKDVELRCDPISGHTALYWYRQSLGQGLEFLIYFQGNSAPDKSGLPSDRFSAERTGGSVSTLTIQRTQQEDSAVYLCASSPASTQPQHFGDGTRLSIL.

V is TRBV5-1 and J is TRBJ1-4, with TRBD1 identical over 8 bases. Looked up from germline, CDR1 is SGHRS and CDR2 is YFSETQ. With 7 bases clipped from V and 8 bases from J, the junction kept 7 bases outside the gene matches. The CDR3 covers 13 residues. CDR3 loop: CASRTGFEEKLFF. CDR3 bases: TGCGCCAGCCGGACAGGGTTCGAGGAAAAACTGTTTTTT.

This clonotype was counted at least ten times. V gene TRBV10-3 combines with J gene TRBJ2-7; 14 bases align to TRBD2. From germline, CDR1 is ENHRY and CDR2 SYGVKD. Trimming took 6 bases from V and 2 from J; bases not matched to a gene: 3. The CDR3 is 15 residues long. In DNA form, the CDR3 reads TGTGCCATCAGGATGACTAGCGGGGGGGCCTACGAGCAGTACTTC. Protein: CAIRMTSGGAYEQYF.

The CDR3, as DNA: TGTGCCAGTAATACGGTGGCCGATGGCTACACCTTC. This codes for CASNTVADGYTF. The chain is built from TRBV19 and TRBJ1-2; no clear D. This CDR3 comprises 12 residues. The V gene's germline CDR1 is LNHDA and CDR2 SQIVND (reference sequence). Trimming pared 7 bases from V and 6 bases from J, leaving 12 bases between.

This chain connects TRBV11-2 to TRBJ1-1; TRBD1 is a possible D gene (6 bases). This CDR3 spans 15 amino acids. Trimming stripped 10 bases from V and 1 base from J, with 19 bases between. Per the germline V gene, CDR1 is SGHAT and CDR2 is FQNNGV. The CDR3 protein is CATNIRGHQNTEAFF. The CDR3 region has the DNA TGTGCCACCAATATCAGGGGACACCAGAACACTGAAGCTTTCTTT. The variable domain in full, with the rest retrieved from reference TRBV11-2 and TRBJ1-1, is EAGVAQSPRYKIIEKRQSVAFWCNPISGHATLYWYQQILGQGPKLLIQFQNNGVVDDSQLPKDRFSAERLKGVDSTLKIQPAKLEDSAVYLCATNIRGHQNTEAFFGQGTRLTVV.

The V and J genes are TRBV7-6 and TRBJ2-2; D might be TRBD1 (6 bases). The CDR3 has 16 amino acids. The V gene's germline CDR1 is SGHVS and CDR2 FNYEAQ. V was pared by 5 bases and J by 2 bases, with 15 bases between. CDR3 nucleotide sequence: TGTGCCAGCAGCCCCCGACAGGTGACTAACACCGGGGAGCTGTTTTTT. This gives the protein CASSPRQVTNTGELFF.